Listed below are T cell receptor beta chains from one sample, sequenced in a study of CD8+ T cells in alopecia areata. Profiling relied on immunoSEQ multiplex PCR, and the TCRdb table lists in-frame clones only, not all of them. The table has under 350,000 clones, roughly 60% seen once; the top ten hold more than 1.5%. Sequenced material: CD4+ T cells sorted from blood, taken at week 24, from a patient treated with tofacitinib. The source is a human donor with alopecia areata. The CDR3 runs from the conserved cysteine through the conserved F or W. The D gene is left open where the match is weak. For some rows the clone size is stated as once, few or many, or as a class when expanded; others skip it.

13,TRBV4-1,TRBJ1-5,few,NA,TGCGCCAGCAGCCAAGGACCAGATCAGCCCCAGCATTTT,CASSQGPDQPQHF
16,TRBV7-2,TRBJ2-5,NA,NA,TGTGCCAGCAGCTTAGGGACCCCGCGGGGTCAAGAGACCCAGTACTTC,CASSLGTPRGQETQYF
12,TRBV6-5,TRBJ2-5,few,NA,TGTGCCAGCAGTCGACACCAAGAGACCCAGTACTTC,CASSRHQETQYF
13,TRBV6-1,TRBJ2-6,NA,NA,TGTGCCAGCAGTGCTTTTGGGGCCAACGTCCTGACTTTC,CASSAFGANVLTF
16,TRBV4-3,TRBJ2-3,NA,TRBD2,TGCGCCAGCAGCTCTCGGACTAGCGGGGGGTCTGATACGCAGTATTTT,CASSSRTSGGSDTQYF
10,TRBV29-1,TRBJ2-5,few,NA,TGCAGCGTCCAACGGGGGACCCAGTACTTC,CSVQRGTQYF
16,TRBV7-2,TRBJ2-1,NA,NA,TGTGCCAGCAGCCGCCTTGGACGGTCGTCCTACAATGAGCAGTTCTTC,CASSRLGRSSYNEQFF
15,TRBV4-1,TRBJ1-2,NA,TRBD1,TGCGCCAGCAGCCAAGACGCAGGGGGATTGGATGGCTACACCTTC,CASSQDAGGLDGYTF
14,TRBV5-1,TRBJ1-6,NA,NA,TGCGCCAGCAGCCCCCGGGACGAAAGTTCACCCCTCCACTTT,CASSPRDESSPLHF
13,TRBV5-1,TRBJ2-6,once,NA,TGCGCCAGCAGGGGTAAGGGGGCCAACGTCCTGACTTTC,CASRGKGANVLTF
14,TRBV5-4,TRBJ2-3,few,TRBD1,TGTGCCAGCAGAATCCGGGACAGGGAGGATACGCAGTATTTT,CASRIRDREDTQYF
12,TRBV30,TRBJ1-1,NA,NA,TGTGCCTGGACAGGGCATAACACTGAAGCTTTCTTT,CAWTGHNTEAFF